This TCR beta chain was recorded in a study of post-analysis software for immune sequencing data. With 7 bases removed from V and 0 bases from J, the gap between germline ends came to 19 bases. The CDR3 totals 16 residues. The germline V gene encodes CDR1 DFQATT and CDR2 SNEGSKA (reference sequence). Notes on the study in general: Strong co-clustering by F measure was evident for samples that had been prepared in the same batch. When patients were compared with controls, four to six TRBV segments were more frequent, TRBV5-6, TRBV5-1 and TRBV20-1 among them.

This clonotype was detected only a few times. No antigen is known for it. Unique-molecular-identifier-tagged TCR beta cDNA libraries were used. TCRdb processed the PCR reads anew with MiXCR; each CDR3 protein has one entry. The table has about 500,000 distinct CDR3 sequences, approximately 46% seen once. Specimen: blood. The source of this sequence is a girl aged 10 to 17 with multiple sclerosis. The genes are TRBV20-1 and TRBJ2-1, with D perhaps TRBD2 (6 bases). The CDR3 region is CSGRGSGLSSYNEQFF. The CDR3 coding sequence is TGCAGTGGGAGAGGCAGCGGGTTGAGCTCCTACAATGAGCAGTTCTTC.